Each of the 31 T cell receptor beta chains below was sequenced from the same sample in a study of T cells in Graves' hyperthyroidism and ophthalmopathy. The TCR beta CDR3 regions underwent amplification using RNA transcripts as the source. Initially, a first-round RT-PCR of the TCR CDR3 employed the HTBI primer set. A single record per CDR3 protein comes from TCRdb applying MiXCR to the multiplex PCR reads. The data contain fewer than 550,000 distinct CDR3 sequences, about 24% of them seen just once; the ten biggest clones take up approximately 10%. Sample: blood. Every receptor here comes from a woman in her 30s with Graves' ophthalmopathy.

This clonotype was recorded at least ten times. V gene TRBV28 combines with J gene TRBJ1-1, with D uncertain. Germline CDR1 MDHEN, CDR2 SYDVKM. The CDR3 is made up of 14 amino acids. Trimming pared 5 bases from V and 10 bases from J, leaving 20 bases between. The CDR3, as DNA: TGTGCCAGCAGTCCCCGGGCCCCAAGCCCCCGAGCTTTCTTT. The encoded protein is CASSPRAPSPRAFF.

This clonotype was detected ten times or more. V gene TRBV28 combines with J gene TRBJ1-5, with a tentative D call TRBD1 (6 bases). Trimming cost V 6 bases and J 7 bases, with 13 bases left between them. The CDR3 has 13 amino acids. The germline V gene has CDR1 MDHEN and CDR2 SYDVKM. The CDR3 DNA is TGTGCCAGCAGACGGGGACAACGCCAGCCCCAGCATTTT. Its protein is CASRRGQRQPQHF.

This clonotype was recorded many times. The chain recombines TRBV20-1 with TRBJ1-2, with D uncertain. The length of the CDR3 is 14 residues. The ends were cut back, 5 bases at V and 1 base at J, with 14 bases in the middle. Germline lookup yields CDR1 DFQATT and CDR2 SNEGSKA (reference sequence). CDR3 sequence: CSAPDRERNYGYTF. For the CDR3, the DNA is TGCAGTGCTCCCGACCGGGAACGTAACTATGGCTACACCTTC.

This clonotype was counted a single time. CDR3 residues: CASSEPRGGGQPQHF. The CDR3 region has the DNA TGTGCCAGCAGTGAGCCTAGGGGGGGAGGACAGCCCCAGCATTTT. The rearrangement uses TRBV6-1 and TRBJ1-5; D possibly corresponds to TRBD1 (6 bases). The germline CDR1 and CDR2 sequences are MNHNS and SASEGT. V lost 3 bases, J lost 7 bases, and 16 bases lay in between. The CDR3 has 15 residues.

This chain connects TRBV4-1 to TRBJ1-5; D gene uncertain. Germline-derived CDR1 and CDR2 are MGHRA and YSYEKL. Trimming shortened V by 3 bases and J by 9 bases, and 18 bases separated the two germline ends. CDR3 length equals 15 residues. CDR3 bases: TGCGCCAGCAGCCACCTCCGGGTCCCTCCGGGGCCCCAGCATTTT. Its translation is CASSHLRVPPGPQHF.

There are many counts of this clonotype. The rearrangement uses TRBV7-3 and TRBJ2-2, with D unresolved. This CDR3 has 14 amino acids. Trimming pared 1 base from V and 4 bases from J, leaving 7 bases between. Germline CDR1 and CDR2: SGHTA and FQGTGA. CDR3 loop: CASSLNSLTGELFF. The DNA of the CDR3 is TGTGCCAGCAGCTTAAACAGCCTCACCGGGGAGCTGTTTTTT.

The rearrangement links TRBV29-1 to TRBJ1-2; tentative D call: TRBD1 (5 bases). Germline V gene data show CDR1 as SQVTM and CDR2 as ANQGSEA. There are 12 residues in the CDR3. The V and J ends lost 7 bases and 0 bases respectively, with 9 bases between them. Written as DNA, the CDR3 is TGCAGCGGACAGTCAGCTAACTATGGCTACACCTTC. Protein product: CSGQSANYGYTF.

This clonotype was found a few times. The chain carries TRBV5-4 and TRBJ1-1; D is uncertain. Germline CDR1 is SGHNT and CDR2 is YYREEE (reference sequence). The V end was cut by 2 bases, the J end by 9 bases, with 14 bases between. This CDR3 is built from 13 residues. The CDR3 region has the DNA TGTGCCAGCAGCTTAGCAAGTACCAGCCAAGCTTTCTTT. Its translation: CASSLASTSQAFF.

This chain links TRBV20-1 with TRBJ2-7; TRBD2 aligns across 16 bases. J lost 4 bases, V lost 3 bases, and 6 bases had no gene match. The CDR3 loop spans 16 amino acids. CDR1 and CDR2 from the germline V gene are DFQATT and SNEGSKA (reference sequence). CDR3 nucleotide sequence: TGCAGTGCTAGGGGACTAGCGGGAGGGTCCCCTTACGAGCAGTACTTC. The encoded protein is CSARGLAGGSPYEQYF.

This clonotype was seen a handful of times. The chain uses TRBV12-3 or TRBV12-4 and TRBJ2-2; TRBD2 aligns across 7 bases. The CDR3 contains 14 residues. J lost 6 bases, V lost 3 bases, and 4 bases had no gene match. CDR3 sequence: CASSLMGGAGELFF. CDR3 sequence (DNA): TGTGCCAGCAGTTTGATGGGGGGGGCCGGGGAGCTGTTTTTT.

This clonotype was seen at least ten times. The chain uses TRBV28 and TRBJ2-5, with TRBD2 matching 9 bases. Looked up from germline, CDR1 is MDHEN and CDR2 is SYDVKM. The length of the CDR3 is 18 residues. V gave up 3 bases and J gave up 3 bases; unmatched junction bases: 14. CDR3 bases: TGTGCCAGCAGTTTCTCAGCCAGGACTAGCGCCGCGGAAGAGACCCAGTACTTC. It codes for CASSFSARTSAAEETQYF. Looking up the rest from reference TRBV28 and TRBJ2-5 gives the full variable domain: DVKVTQSSRYLVKRTGEKVFLECVQDMDHENMFWYRQDPGLGLRLIYFSYDVKMKEKGDIPEGYSVSREKKERFSLILESASTNQTSMYLCASSFSARTSAAEETQYFGPGTRLLVL.

The chain joins TRBV6-1 to TRBJ1-1, with D possibly matching TRBD1 (5 bases). V dropped 1 base and J dropped 5 bases, with 14 bases sitting between them. Germline lookup yields CDR1 MNHNS and CDR2 SASEGT. The CDR3 is 15 residues long. This CDR3 reads CASSEVRGGHTEAFF. The CDR3 DNA sequence: TGTGCCAGCAGTGAAGTCCGGGGGGGTCATACTGAAGCTTTCTTT.

This clonotype was counted ten times or more. As DNA, the CDR3 is TGTGCCAGCAGCTTAGCGCTAGGGGCGTTATACGAGCAGTACTTC. It encodes CASSLALGALYEQYF. The chain employs TRBV7-2 and TRBJ2-7; possibly TRBD1 for D (5 bases). In germline, CDR1 is SGHTA, CDR2 FQGNSA. This CDR3 is 15 amino acids long. Trimming shortened V by 0 bases and J by 4 bases, and 13 bases separated the two germline ends. The complete variable domain, with remaining parts taken from reference TRBV7-2 and TRBJ2-7, reads GAGVSQSPSNKVTEKGKDVELRCDPISGHTALYWYRQSLGQGLEFLIYFQGNSAPDKSGLPSDRFSAERTGGSVSTLTIQRTQQEDSAVYLCASSLALGALYEQYFGPGTRLTVT.

This clonotype was seen ten or more times. J is TRBJ2-7 and V is TRBV7-6; TRBD1 is a possible D gene (5 bases). Trimming shortened V by 3 bases and J by 7 bases, and 19 bases separated the two germline ends. CDR1 is SGHVS, CDR2 FNYEAQ, per germline. The CDR3 covers 15 residues. The CDR3 region is CASSLGPIGAEEQYF. The DNA of the CDR3 is TGTGCCAGCAGCTTGGGCCCTATTGGGGCGGAGGAGCAGTACTTC.

This clonotype was counted at least ten times. The rearrangement links TRBV12-3 or TRBV12-4 to TRBJ1-1; D possibly corresponds to TRBD1 (5 bases). There are 12 residues in the CDR3. V was pared by 10 bases and J by 4 bases, with 13 bases between. CDR3 amino acids: CATGWGFTEAFF. In nucleotides, the CDR3 is TGTGCCACCGGGTGGGGGTTCACTGAAGCTTTCTTT.

This clonotype was detected a few times. This may be a read error, as it is one base from a much larger clone. The rearrangement uses TRBV6-5 and TRBJ2-5; D gene unclear. The CDR3 covers 14 residues. V lost 0 bases to trimming and J lost 0 bases, with 5 bases between them. Germline V lookup: CDR1 MNHEY, CDR2 SVGAGI. The CDR3 loop is CASSYSQNQETQYF. The CDR3 DNA reads as TGTGCCAGCAGTTACTCCCAGAACCAAGAGACCCAGTACTTC.

At least ten counts were recorded for this clonotype. A junction end diverges from the germline sequence, so it may reflect a read error. This rearrangement joins TRBV28 to TRBJ1-5; D unresolved. There are 14 residues in the CDR3. Germline V lookup: CDR1 MDHEN, CDR2 SYDVKM. This CDR3 is CANSFGVDYQPQHF. DNA for the CDR3: TGTGCCAACAGTTTTGGGGTGGACTATCAGCCCCAGCATTTT.

This clonotype was seen only a few times. This chain joins TRBV28 and TRBJ2-7, with TRBD1 as a possible D gene (5 bases). With 6 bases removed from V and 1 base from J, the gap between germline ends came to 13 bases. The CDR3 runs 14 residues. CDR1 is MDHEN, CDR2 SYDVKM, per germline. CDR3 protein: CASSQQAVSYEQYF. The DNA for the CDR3 is TGTGCCAGCAGCCAACAGGCCGTTTCCTACGAGCAGTACTTC.

This clonotype has at least ten counts. This chain uses TRBV20-1 with TRBJ2-7; 8 bases are shared with TRBD1. The CDR3 has 13 residues. Germline CDR1 and CDR2: DFQATT and SNEGSKA (reference sequence). The junction had 4 bases not matched to a gene; V was cut back by 0 bases and J by 6 bases. As DNA, the CDR3 is TGCAGTGCTAGAGATTCCAGGGGGCTCGAGCAGTACTTC. Translated: CSARDSRGLEQYF.

The chain joins TRBV24-1 to TRBJ2-7, with 14 bases fitting TRBD2. This CDR3 has 19 residues. V trimming: 7 bases; J trimming: 1 base; junction bases outside the gene matches: 14. CDR1 and CDR2 (germline): KGHDR, SFDVKD. CDR3: CATRKPGLAGVWGSYEQYF. In DNA form, the CDR3 reads TGTGCCACCAGGAAACCGGGACTAGCGGGAGTTTGGGGGTCCTACGAGCAGTACTTC.

This clonotype was seen at least ten times. The V call is TRBV12-3 or TRBV12-4, the J call TRBJ1-1; maybe TRBD1 (6 bases). This CDR3 comprises 13 residues. V was pared by 3 bases and J by 7 bases, with 12 bases between. This CDR3 is CASSLGGALEAFF. Written as DNA, the CDR3 is TGTGCCAGCAGTTTGGGGGGGGCGCTTGAAGCTTTCTTT.

This clonotype was counted between two and nine times. V and J are TRBV7-9 and TRBJ1-1; D unclear. Germline CDR1 and CDR2: SEHNR and FQNEAQ (reference sequence). Trimming took off 5 bases at V and 7 bases at J, with 11 bases between the two ends. There are 12 residues in the CDR3. In nucleotides, the CDR3 is TGTGCCAGCAGCACCGTGAAGGGTGAAGCTTTCTTT. Its protein product is CASSTVKGEAFF.

This chain joins TRBV10-3 and TRBJ1-5; the D is unclear. The ends were cut back, 3 bases at V and 0 bases at J, with 9 bases in the middle. CDR1 is ENHRY, CDR2 SYGVKD, per germline. The CDR3 consists of 15 residues. CDR3 sequence reads: CAISDLGPSNQPQHF. The CDR3 region has the DNA TGTGCCATCAGTGACCTAGGGCCTAGCAATCAGCCCCAGCATTTT.

In this sample, this clonotype turned up many times. The V call is TRBV3-1, the J call TRBJ2-5, with D unclear. Trimming removed 0 bases from V and 1 base from J, with 9 bases in between. Germline CDR1 is LGHDT and CDR2 is YNNKEL (reference sequence). The CDR3 loop spans 15 amino acids. CDR3 amino acids: CASSQDWASQETQYF. CDR3 bases: TGTGCCAGCAGCCAAGATTGGGCCTCCCAAGAGACCCAGTACTTC.

This clonotype was seen repeatedly, ten times or more. This sequence joins TRBV20-1 and TRBJ1-5; D gene unclear. Germline values: CDR1 DFQATT, CDR2 SNEGSKA (reference sequence). Trimming removed 3 bases at V and 6 bases at J, with 12 bases between. This CDR3 spans 13 amino acids. The DNA for the CDR3 is TGCAGTGCTAGTGGAGGGAGGAGTCAGCCCCAGCATTTT. Residues: CSASGGRSQPQHF.

This clonotype has a count of ten or more. The chain uses TRBV12-3 or TRBV12-4 and TRBJ1-1; TRBD1 matches 9 bases. This CDR3 spans 13 amino acids. The V segment lost 6 bases and the J segment 5 bases; nucleotides outside the gene matches: 4. Here the CDR3 DNA reads TGTGCCAGCAGCAAGACAGGGGGTACTGAAGCTTTCTTT. Protein: CASSKTGGTEAFF.

This clonotype was seen ten or more times. This chain joins TRBV12-3 or TRBV12-4 and TRBJ2-3; D call uncertain. The CDR3 sequence is 12 residues long. V lost 5 bases, J lost 4 bases, and 7 bases lay in between. The CDR3: CASSVKADTQYF. The CDR3 DNA sequence: TGTGCCAGCAGTGTCAAAGCAGATACGCAGTATTTT.

Worth noting for this clonotype: The junction departs from the called germline gene at one end, perhaps through a read error. The chain uses TRBV6-1 and TRBJ2-7; possible D gene TRBD1, 6 bases. Germline CDR1 MNHNS, CDR2 SASEGT. The CDR3 contains 15 residues. CDR3 in DNA: TGTGCCTGCAGTGAATCAACAGGGCGAGGGTACGAGCAGTACTTC. This gives the protein CACSESTGRGYEQYF.

This clonotype was seen at least ten times. J is TRBJ1-1 and V is TRBV5-1; weak D call: TRBD1 (6 bases). Trimming pared 3 bases from V and 2 bases from J, leaving 11 bases between. The CDR3 totals 14 residues. Looked up from germline, CDR1 is SGHRS and CDR2 is YFSETQ. The CDR3, as DNA: TGCGCCAGCAGCTCAGGGGACGGCAACACTGAAGCTTTCTTT. It translates to CASSSGDGNTEAFF.

This clonotype was observed at least ten times. The CDR3 sequence: CASSLEDNSPLHF. CDR3 nucleotides: TGTGCCAGCAGCTTAGAGGACAATTCACCCCTCCACTTT. This chain connects TRBV7-2 to TRBJ1-6, with no clear D. CDR3 length: 13 amino acids. V was cut by 1 base and J by 7 bases, with 5 bases left in between. Germline CDR1 SGHTA, CDR2 FQGNSA. Variable domain in full (rest from reference TRBV7-2 and TRBJ1-6): GAGVSQSPSNKVTEKGKDVELRCDPISGHTALYWYRQSLGQGLEFLIYFQGNSAPDKSGLPSDRFSAERTGGSVSTLTIQRTQQEDSAVYLCASSLEDNSPLHFGNGTRLTVT.

The table lists this clonotype with many counts. The V and J genes are TRBV6-1 and TRBJ1-2; D is unresolved. CDR1 MNHNS and CDR2 SASEGT come from the germline V gene. V was pared by 6 bases and J by 8 bases, with 22 bases between. The CDR3 extends over 15 amino acids. CDR3 DNA sequence: TGTGCCAGCAGCCTAACAGTAGCCCACCTCTACGGCTACACCTTC. Translated: CASSLTVAHLYGYTF.